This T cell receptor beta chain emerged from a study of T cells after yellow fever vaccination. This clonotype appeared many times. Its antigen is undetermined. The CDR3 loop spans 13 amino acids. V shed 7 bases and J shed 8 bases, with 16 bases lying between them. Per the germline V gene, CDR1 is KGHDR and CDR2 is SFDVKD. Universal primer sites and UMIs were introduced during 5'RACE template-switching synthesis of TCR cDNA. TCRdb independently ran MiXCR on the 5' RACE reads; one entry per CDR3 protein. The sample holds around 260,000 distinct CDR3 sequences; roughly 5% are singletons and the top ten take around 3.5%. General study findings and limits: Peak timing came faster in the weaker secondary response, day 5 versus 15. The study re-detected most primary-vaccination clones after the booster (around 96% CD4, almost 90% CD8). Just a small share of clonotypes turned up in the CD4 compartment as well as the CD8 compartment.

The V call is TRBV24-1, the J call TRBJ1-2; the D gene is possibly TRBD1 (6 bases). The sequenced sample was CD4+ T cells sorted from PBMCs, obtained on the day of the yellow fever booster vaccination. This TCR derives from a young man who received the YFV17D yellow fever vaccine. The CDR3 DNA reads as TGTGCCACCAGGGATCCAGGGGAGGGAGGCTACACCTTC. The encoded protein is CATRDPGEGGYTF.